The entry below gives a single T cell receptor (beta chain) sequence along with its context. Antigen: not known. The sample belongs to a study of STAT5B mutations in CD4+ large granular lymphocyte leukemia. Findings and limits, study-wide: CD4-sorted patient repertoires seemed more clonal than healthy CD4+ repertoires. Main leukemic clonotypes were patient-specific, but about 26% appeared at low frequency elsewhere. Top patient clones used TRBV06 genes more often: 8/27 versus 2/35 in controls.

Clones were read by immunoSEQ multiplex PCR, and TCRdb kept only the in-frame ones, dropping some. The table includes about 37,000 clones, approximately 67% detected once. The CDR3 extends over 15 amino acids. Trimming left V 5 bases short and J 0 bases short, with 14 bases between. Germline CDR1 and CDR2: MGHDK and SYGVNS. Sequencing was performed on CD4+ T cells from blood buffy coats. The receptor was isolated from a human donor in good health. The chain links TRBV25-1 to TRBJ2-7; D possibly corresponds to TRBD1 (6 bases). CDR3 in DNA: TGTGCCAGCAGTTACCGGGACAAGACCTCCTACGAGCAGTACTTC. This sequence encodes CASSYRDKTSYEQYF.